This T cell receptor (beta chain) was captured in a study of type 1 regulatory T cells. As for the study in general: An in vitro protocol generated T-allo10, a Tr1-enriched, alloantigen-specific CD4 T cell product.

Each CDR3 protein is one row after TCRdb ran MiXCR on the reads. The data contain about 69,000 distinct CDR3 sequences, roughly 20% of them seen just once; the ten biggest clones take up 8.3%. Remarks on this clonotype: Antigen specificity is unknown.

Findings and limits, study-wide: Tr1 cells had a more restricted TCR repertoire than non-Tr1 cells.

V lost 9 bases and J lost 3; bases outside the gene matches: 6. There are 14 residues in the CDR3. Germline-derived CDR1 and CDR2 are SGHRS and YFSETQ. Material: cultured type 1 regulatory T (Tr1) cells, either the whole culture or a sorted fraction (not recorded which). The chain has TRBV5-1 and TRBJ2-2; 9 nucleotides align to TRBD1. This receptor was obtained from a human donor in good health. The CDR3, as DNA: TGCGCCACCCCCCGGGACAGGGACACCGGGGAGCTGTTTTTT. Translated, it gives CATPRDRDTGELFF. Filled out from reference TRBV5-1 and TRBJ2-2, the complete variable domain reads KAGVTQTPRYLIKTRGQQVTLSCSPISGHRSVSWYQQTPGQGLQFLFEYFSETQRNKGNFPGRFSGRQFSNSRSEMNVSTLELGDSALYLCATPRDRDTGELFFGEGSRLTVL.